The clone carrying this T cell receptor beta chain was detected a few times. The data originate from a study of beta chain features in type 1 diabetes. Study-level background: Healthy donors and patients showed comparable age, gender and cell yields.

With 4 bases clipped from V and 0 bases from J, the junction kept 13 bases outside the gene matches. Germline loops: CDR1 SGHRS, CDR2 YFSETQ. The CDR3 is 18 residues long. Reverse transcribing all isolated RNA meant expressed TCRB transcripts were sequenced. The method was immunoSEQ multiplex PCR; TCRdb's version includes in-frame clones alone and lacks a portion of them. Of over 150,000 clones listed, roughly 8.1% are singletons. Sequences were obtained from central memory CD4+ T cells from blood. The J gene is TRBJ1-3, the V gene TRBV5-1, with 7 nucleotides matching TRBD1. The origin of this receptor is a man between 18 and 29 years old in good health. CDR3 residues: CASSRNPRGSRSGNTIYF. The DNA for the CDR3 is TGCGCCAGCAGCCGAAATCCCAGGGGGTCCCGCTCTGGAAACACCATATATTTT. The whole variable domain, filled in from reference TRBV5-1 and TRBJ1-3, reads KAGVTQTPRYLIKTRGQQVTLSCSPISGHRSVSWYQQTPGQGLQFLFEYFSETQRNKGNFPGRFSGRQFSNSRSEMNVSTLELGDSALYLCASSRNPRGSRSGNTIYFGEGSWLTVV.